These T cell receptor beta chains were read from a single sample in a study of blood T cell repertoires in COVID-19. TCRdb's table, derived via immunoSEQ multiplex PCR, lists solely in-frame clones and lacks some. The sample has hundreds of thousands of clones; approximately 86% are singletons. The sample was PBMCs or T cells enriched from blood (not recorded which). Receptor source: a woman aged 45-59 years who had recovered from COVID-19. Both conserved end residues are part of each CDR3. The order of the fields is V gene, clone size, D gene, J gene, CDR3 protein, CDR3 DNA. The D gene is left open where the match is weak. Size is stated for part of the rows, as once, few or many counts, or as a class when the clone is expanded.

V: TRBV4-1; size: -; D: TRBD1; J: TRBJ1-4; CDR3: CASSQILRGLANEKLFF; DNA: TGCGCCAGCAGCCAGATCCTCAGGGGGTTAGCTAATGAAAAACTGTTTTTT
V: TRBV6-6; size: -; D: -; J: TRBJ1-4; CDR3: CASSARVHEKLFF; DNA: TGTGCCAGCAGTGCCAGGGTGCATGAAAAACTGTTTTTT
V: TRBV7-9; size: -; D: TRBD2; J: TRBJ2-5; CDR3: CASNTLSGGQETQYF; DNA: TGTGCCAGCAACACCCTTAGCGGGGGACAAGAGACCCAGTACTTC
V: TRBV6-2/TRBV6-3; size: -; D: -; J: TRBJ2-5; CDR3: CASSYAPEGMKETQYF; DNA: TGTGCCAGCAGTTACGCCCCCGAGGGAATGAAAGAGACCCAGTACTTC
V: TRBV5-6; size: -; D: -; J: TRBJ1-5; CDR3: CASIFIRVGNQPQHF; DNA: TGTGCCAGCATTTTCATCAGGGTTGGCAATCAGCCCCAGCATTTT
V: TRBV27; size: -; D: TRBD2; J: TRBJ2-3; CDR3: CASSSIAGGPTDTQYF; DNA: TGTGCCAGCAGTAGCATAGCGGGAGGGCCCACAGATACGCAGTATTTT
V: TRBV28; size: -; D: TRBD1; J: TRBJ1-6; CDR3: CASSRPVSRQGARSAPLHF; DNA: TGTGCCAGCAGTCGTCCTGTATCCCGACAGGGGGCGAGATCAGCCCCCCTCCACTTT
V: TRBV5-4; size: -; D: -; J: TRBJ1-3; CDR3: CASSFQGNTIYF; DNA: TGTGCCAGCAGCTTTCAGGGAAACACCATATATTTT
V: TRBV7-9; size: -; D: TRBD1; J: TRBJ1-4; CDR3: CASSLTGQGMEKLFF; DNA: TGTGCCAGCAGCTTGACGGGACAGGGGATGGAAAAACTGTTTTTT
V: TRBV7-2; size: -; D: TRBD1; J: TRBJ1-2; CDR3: CASSMTGFYGYTF; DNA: TGTGCCAGCAGCATGACAGGGTTTTATGGCTACACCTTC
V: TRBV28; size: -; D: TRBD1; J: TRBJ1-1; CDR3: CASRSGTGGRITEAFF; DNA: TGTGCCAGCAGGTCCGGGACAGGGGGTCGGATCACTGAAGCTTTCTTT
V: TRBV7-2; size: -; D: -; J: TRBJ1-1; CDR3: CASTLFRGYYHGTEAFF; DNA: TGTGCCAGCACCTTGTTTAGGGGGTACTATCATGGCACTGAAGCTTTCTTT
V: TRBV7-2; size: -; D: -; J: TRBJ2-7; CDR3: CASSLKGISYEQYF; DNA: TGTGCCAGCAGCCTCAAGGGGATCTCCTACGAGCAGTACTTC
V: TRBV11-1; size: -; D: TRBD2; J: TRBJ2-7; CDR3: CASSAGLATLAHEQYF; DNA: TGTGCCAGCAGCGCCGGACTAGCTACCCTAGCTCACGAGCAGTACTTC
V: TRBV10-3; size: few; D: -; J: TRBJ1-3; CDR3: CAIKSGVSSGNTIYF; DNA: TGTGCCATCAAATCGGGGGTCAGCTCTGGAAACACCATATATTTT
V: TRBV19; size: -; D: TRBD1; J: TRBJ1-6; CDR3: CASSSEGQGDSPLHF; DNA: TGTGCCAGTAGTTCGGAGGGACAGGGGGACTCACCCCTCCACTTT
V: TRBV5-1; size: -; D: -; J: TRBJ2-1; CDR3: CASRTGTLPNEQFF; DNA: TGCGCCAGCAGGACGGGAACGCTCCCCAATGAGCAGTTCTTC
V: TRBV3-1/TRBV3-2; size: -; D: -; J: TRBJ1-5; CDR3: CASSQEGVYQPQHF; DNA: TGTGCCAGCAGCCAAGAAGGGGTATACCAGCCCCAGCATTTT
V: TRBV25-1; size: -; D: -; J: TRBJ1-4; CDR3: CASSLNEKLFF; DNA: TGTGCCAGCAGCCTCAATGAAAAACTGTTTTTT
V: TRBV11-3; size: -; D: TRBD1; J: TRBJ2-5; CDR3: CASSPGQGQETQYF; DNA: TGTGCCAGCAGCCCTGGACAGGGGCAAGAGACCCAGTACTTC
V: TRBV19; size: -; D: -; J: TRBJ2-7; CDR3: CASSSRDYGYEQYF; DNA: TGTGCCAGTAGTTCGCGGGATTACGGCTACGAGCAGTACTTC
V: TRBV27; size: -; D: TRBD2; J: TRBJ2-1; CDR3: CASSFTSGIDEQFF; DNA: TGTGCCAGCAGTTTTACTAGCGGGATTGATGAGCAGTTCTTC
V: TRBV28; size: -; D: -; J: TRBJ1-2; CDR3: CASSNIDGYTF; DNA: TGTGCCAGCAGCAACATCGATGGCTACACCTTC
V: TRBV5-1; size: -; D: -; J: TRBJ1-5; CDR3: CASSHGQNQPQHF; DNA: TGCGCCAGCAGCCACGGACAGAATCAGCCCCAGCATTTT
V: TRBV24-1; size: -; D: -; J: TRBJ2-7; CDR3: CATRTQRVLLAYEQYF; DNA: TGTGCCACCCGGACGCAGCGGGTACTCCTGGCCTACGAGCAGTACTTC
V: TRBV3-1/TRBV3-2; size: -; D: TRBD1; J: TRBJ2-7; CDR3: CASSPWDRNDEQYF; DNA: TGTGCCAGCAGCCCATGGGACAGGAACGACGAGCAGTACTTC
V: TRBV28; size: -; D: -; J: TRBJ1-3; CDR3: CATYRASGNTIYF; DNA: TGTGCCACCTATCGAGCGTCTGGAAACACCATATATTTT
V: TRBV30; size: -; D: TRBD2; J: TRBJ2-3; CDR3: CAWSRTSGRGGADTQYF; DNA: TGTGCCTGGAGTAGAACTAGCGGGAGGGGCGGGGCAGATACGCAGTATTTT
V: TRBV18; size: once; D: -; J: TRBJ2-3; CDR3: CASSPSVADTQYF; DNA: TGTGCCAGCTCACCCTCGGTCGCAGATACGCAGTATTTT
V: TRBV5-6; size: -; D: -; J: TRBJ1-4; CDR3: CASSFGQNPIGGEKLFF; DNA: TGTGCCAGCAGCTTCGGTCAGAACCCGATCGGCGGTGAAAAACTGTTTTTT
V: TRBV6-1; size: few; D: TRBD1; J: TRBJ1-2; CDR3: CASSGGRQGVGYGYTF; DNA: TGTGCCAGCAGTGGAGGAAGGCAGGGGGTAGGCTATGGCTACACCTTC
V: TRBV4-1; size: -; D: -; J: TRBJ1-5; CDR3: CASSPPGHLNQPQHF; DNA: TGCGCCAGCAGCCCACCGGGACACCTCAATCAGCCCCAGCATTTT
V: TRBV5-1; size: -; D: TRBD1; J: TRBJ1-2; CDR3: CASSATGQLSYGYTF; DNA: TGCGCCAGCAGCGCGACGGGACAGCTAAGCTATGGCTACACCTTC
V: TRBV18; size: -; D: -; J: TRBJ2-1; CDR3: CASSPPTPRGAVNEQFF; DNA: TGTGCCAGCTCACCACCTACCCCCAGGGGCGCGGTCAATGAGCAGTTCTTC
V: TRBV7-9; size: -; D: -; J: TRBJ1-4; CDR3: CASSGSGLPEKLFF; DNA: TGTGCCAGCAGCGGTTCGGGACTCCCTGAAAAACTGTTTTTT